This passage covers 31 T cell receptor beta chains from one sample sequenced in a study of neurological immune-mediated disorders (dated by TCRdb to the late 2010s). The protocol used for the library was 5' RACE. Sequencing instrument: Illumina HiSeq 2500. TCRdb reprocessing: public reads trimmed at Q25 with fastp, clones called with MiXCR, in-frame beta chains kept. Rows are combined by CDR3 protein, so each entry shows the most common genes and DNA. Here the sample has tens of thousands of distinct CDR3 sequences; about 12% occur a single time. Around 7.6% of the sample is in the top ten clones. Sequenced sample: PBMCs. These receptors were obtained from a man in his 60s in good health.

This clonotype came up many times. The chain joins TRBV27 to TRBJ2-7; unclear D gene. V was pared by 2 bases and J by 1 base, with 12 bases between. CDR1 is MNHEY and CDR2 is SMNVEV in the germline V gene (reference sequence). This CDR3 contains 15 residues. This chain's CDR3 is CASSLSRTSSYEQYF. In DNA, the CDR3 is TGTGCCAGCAGTTTAAGCCGGACCTCGTCCTACGAGCAGTACTTC.

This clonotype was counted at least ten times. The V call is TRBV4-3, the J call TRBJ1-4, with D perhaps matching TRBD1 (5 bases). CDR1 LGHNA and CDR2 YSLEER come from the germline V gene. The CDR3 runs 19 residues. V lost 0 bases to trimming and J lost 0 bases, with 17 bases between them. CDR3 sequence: CASSQEAPGPIATNEKLFF. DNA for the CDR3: TGCGCCAGCAGCCAAGAAGCACCGGGGCCTATTGCAACTAATGAAAAACTGTTTTTT.

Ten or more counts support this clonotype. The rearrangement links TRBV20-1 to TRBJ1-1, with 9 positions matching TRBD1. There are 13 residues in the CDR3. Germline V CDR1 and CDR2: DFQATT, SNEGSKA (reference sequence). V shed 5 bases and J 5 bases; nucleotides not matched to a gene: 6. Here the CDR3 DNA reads TGCAGTGCTCAGACAGGGGGTGGAACTGAAGCTTTCTTT. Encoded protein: CSAQTGGGTEAFF.

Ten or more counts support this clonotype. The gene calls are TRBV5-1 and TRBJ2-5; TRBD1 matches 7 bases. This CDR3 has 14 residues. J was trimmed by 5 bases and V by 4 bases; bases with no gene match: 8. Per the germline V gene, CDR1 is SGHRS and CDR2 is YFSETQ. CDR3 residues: CASSGNRGGETQYF. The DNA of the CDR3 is TGCGCCAGCAGCGGCAACAGGGGCGGGGAGACCCAGTACTTC.

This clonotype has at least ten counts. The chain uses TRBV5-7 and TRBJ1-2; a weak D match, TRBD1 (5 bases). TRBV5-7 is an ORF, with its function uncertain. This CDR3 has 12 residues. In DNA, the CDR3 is TGTGCTAAAGACAGTTATATCTATGGCTACACCTTC. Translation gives CAKDSYIYGYTF.

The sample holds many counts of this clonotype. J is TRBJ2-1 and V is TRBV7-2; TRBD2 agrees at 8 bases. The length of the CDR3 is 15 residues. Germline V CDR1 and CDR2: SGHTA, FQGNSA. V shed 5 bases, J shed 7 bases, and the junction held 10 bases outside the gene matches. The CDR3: CASSHEAGAANEQFF. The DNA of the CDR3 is TGTGCCAGCAGCCACGAAGCGGGAGCGGCGAATGAGCAGTTCTTC.

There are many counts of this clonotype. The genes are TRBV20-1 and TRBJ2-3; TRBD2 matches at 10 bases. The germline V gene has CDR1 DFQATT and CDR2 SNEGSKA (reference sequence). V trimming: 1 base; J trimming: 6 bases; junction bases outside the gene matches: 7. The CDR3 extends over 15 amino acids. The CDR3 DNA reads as TGCAGTGCTAGAGTCCAGCGGGAGGGCCGGGATACGCAGTATTTT. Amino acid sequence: CSARVQREGRDTQYF.

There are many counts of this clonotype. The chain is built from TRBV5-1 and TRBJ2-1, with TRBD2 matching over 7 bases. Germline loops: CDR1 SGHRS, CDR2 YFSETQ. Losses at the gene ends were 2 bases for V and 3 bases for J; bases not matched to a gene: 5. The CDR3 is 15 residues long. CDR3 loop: CASSLGTTGYNEQFF. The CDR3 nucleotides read TGCGCCAGCAGCTTAGGGACTACAGGCTACAATGAGCAGTTCTTC. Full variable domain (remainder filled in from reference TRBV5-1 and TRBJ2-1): KAGVTQTPRYLIKTRGQQVTLSCSPISGHRSVSWYQQTPGQGLQFLFEYFSETQRNKGNFPGRFSGRQFSNSRSEMNVSTLELGDSALYLCASSLGTTGYNEQFFGPGTRLTVL.

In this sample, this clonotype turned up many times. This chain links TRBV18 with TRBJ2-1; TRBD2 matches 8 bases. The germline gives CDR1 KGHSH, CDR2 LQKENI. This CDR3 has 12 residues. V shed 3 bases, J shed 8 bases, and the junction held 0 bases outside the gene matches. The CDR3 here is CASSPRGDEQFF. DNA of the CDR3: TGTGCCAGCTCACCGCGGGGGGATGAGCAGTTCTTC. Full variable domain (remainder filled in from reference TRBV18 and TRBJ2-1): NAGVMQNPRHLVRRRGQEARLRCSPMKGHSHVYWYRQLPEEGLKFMVYLQKENIIDESGMPKERFSAEFPKEGPSILRIQQVVRGDSAAYFCASSPRGDEQFFGPGTRLTVL.

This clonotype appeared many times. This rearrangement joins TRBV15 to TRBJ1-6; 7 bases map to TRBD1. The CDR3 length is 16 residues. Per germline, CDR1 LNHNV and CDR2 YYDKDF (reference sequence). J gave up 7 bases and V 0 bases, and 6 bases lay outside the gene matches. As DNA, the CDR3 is TGTGCCACCAGCAGAGATCGAGGACAGGTGAATTCACCCCTCCACTTT. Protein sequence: CATSRDRGQVNSPLHF.

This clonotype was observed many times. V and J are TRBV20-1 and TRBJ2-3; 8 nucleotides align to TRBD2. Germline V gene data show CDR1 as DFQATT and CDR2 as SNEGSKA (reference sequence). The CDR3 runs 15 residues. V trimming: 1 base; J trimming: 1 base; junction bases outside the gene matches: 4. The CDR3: CSARGTSLGTDTQYF. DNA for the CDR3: TGCAGTGCTAGAGGGACTAGCTTAGGCACAGATACGCAGTATTTT.

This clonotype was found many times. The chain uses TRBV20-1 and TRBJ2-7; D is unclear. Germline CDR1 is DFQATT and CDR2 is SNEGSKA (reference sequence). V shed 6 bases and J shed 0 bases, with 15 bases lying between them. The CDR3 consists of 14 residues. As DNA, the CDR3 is TGCAGTGCGAAGGGTGGACGCCTCTCCTACGAGCAGTACTTC. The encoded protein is CSAKGGRLSYEQYF.

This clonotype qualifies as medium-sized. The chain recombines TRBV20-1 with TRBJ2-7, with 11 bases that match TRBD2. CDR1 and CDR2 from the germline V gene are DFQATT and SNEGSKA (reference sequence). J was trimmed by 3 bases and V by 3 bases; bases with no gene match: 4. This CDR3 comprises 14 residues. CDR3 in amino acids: CSASRLAGLYEQYF. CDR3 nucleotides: TGCAGTGCTAGCAGACTAGCGGGGCTCTACGAGCAGTACTTC.

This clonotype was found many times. CDR3 DNA: TGCGCCAGCAGCTTGGGTCGGGGAGACACAGATACGCAGTATTTT. The encoded protein is CASSLGRGDTDTQYF. J is TRBJ2-3 and V is TRBV5-1; D perhaps matches TRBD2 (5 bases). Germline CDR1 is SGHRS and CDR2 is YFSETQ. The ends were cut back, 0 bases at V and 2 bases at J, with 10 bases in the middle. CDR3 length: 15 amino acids.

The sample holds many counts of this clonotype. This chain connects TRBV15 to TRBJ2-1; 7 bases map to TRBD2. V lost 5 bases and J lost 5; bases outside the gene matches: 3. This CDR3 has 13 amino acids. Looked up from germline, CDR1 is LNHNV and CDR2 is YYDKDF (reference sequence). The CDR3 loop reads CATSRDYNNEQFF. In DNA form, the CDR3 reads TGTGCCACCAGCCGGGACTACAACAATGAGCAGTTCTTC.

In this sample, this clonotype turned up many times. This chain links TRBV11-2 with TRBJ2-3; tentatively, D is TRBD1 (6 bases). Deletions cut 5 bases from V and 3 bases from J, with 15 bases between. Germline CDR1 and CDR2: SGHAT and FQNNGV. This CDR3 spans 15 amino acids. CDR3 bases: TGTGCCAGCAGCCCCCTAGGCAGGGGTACAGATACGCAGTATTTT. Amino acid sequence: CASSPLGRGTDTQYF.

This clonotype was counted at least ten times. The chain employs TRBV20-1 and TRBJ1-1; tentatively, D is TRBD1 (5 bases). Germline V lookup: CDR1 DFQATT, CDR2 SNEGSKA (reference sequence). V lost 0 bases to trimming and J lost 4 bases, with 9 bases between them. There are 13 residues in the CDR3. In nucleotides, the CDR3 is TGCAGTGCTAGAGATCGGGGGACCACTGAAGCTTTCTTT. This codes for CSARDRGTTEAFF.

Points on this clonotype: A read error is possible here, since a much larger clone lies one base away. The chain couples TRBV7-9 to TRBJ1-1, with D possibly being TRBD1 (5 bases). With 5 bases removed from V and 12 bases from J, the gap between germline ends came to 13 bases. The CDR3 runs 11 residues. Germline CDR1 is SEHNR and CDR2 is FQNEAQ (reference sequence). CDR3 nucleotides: TGTGCCAGCAGCACGGGTGGGGCAACTTTCTTT. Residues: CASSTGGATFF.

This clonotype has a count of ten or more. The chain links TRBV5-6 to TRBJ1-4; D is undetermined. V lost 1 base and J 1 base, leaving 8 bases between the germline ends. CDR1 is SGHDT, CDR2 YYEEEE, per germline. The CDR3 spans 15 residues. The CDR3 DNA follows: TGTGCCAGCAGCTTGTACGGAGGAACTAATGAAAAACTGTTTTTT. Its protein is CASSLYGGTNEKLFF.

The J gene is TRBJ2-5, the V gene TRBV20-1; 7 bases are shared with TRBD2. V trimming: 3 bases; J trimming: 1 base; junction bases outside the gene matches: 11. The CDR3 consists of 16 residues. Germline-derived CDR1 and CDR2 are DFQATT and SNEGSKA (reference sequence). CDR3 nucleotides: TGCAGTGCTAGTGTTCCAGCGGGGCTGATCCAAGAGACCCAGTACTTC. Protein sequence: CSASVPAGLIQETQYF.

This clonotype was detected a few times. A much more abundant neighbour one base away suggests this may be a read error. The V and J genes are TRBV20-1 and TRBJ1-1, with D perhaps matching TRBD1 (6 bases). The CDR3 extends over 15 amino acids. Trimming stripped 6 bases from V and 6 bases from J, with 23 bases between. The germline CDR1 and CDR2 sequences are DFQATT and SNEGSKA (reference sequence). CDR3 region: CSADRRGGVGPEAFF. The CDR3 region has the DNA TGCAGTGCCGATCGCAGGGGTGGGGTCGGGCCTGAAGCTTTCTTT.

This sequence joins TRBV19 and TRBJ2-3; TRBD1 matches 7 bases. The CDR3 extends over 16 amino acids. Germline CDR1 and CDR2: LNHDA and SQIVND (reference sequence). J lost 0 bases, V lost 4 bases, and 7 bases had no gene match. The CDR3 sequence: CASSKPGQPSTDTQYF. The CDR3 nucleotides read TGTGCCAGTAGTAAGCCGGGACAGCCAAGCACAGATACGCAGTATTTT.

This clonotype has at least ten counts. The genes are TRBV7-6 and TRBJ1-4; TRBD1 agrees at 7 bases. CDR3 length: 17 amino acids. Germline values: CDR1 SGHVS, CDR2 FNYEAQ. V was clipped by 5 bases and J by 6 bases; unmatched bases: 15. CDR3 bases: TGTGCCAGCAGCCCATCCCCGACAGGGACGGGTTATGAAAAACTGTTTTTT. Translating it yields CASSPSPTGTGYEKLFF.

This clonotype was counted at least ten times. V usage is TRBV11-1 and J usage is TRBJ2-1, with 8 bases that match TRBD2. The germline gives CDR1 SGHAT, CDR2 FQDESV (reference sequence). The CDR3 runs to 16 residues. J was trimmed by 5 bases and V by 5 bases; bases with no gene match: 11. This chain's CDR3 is CASSAYGGAENNEQFF. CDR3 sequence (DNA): TGTGCCAGCAGCGCCTACGGGGGGGCGGAAAACAATGAGCAGTTCTTC.

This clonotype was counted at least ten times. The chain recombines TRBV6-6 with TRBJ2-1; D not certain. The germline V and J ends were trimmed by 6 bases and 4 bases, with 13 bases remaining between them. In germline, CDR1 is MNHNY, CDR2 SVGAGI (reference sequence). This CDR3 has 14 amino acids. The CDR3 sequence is CASSLVVEYNEQFF. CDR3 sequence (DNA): TGTGCCAGCAGCTTGGTCGTAGAGTACAATGAGCAGTTCTTC.

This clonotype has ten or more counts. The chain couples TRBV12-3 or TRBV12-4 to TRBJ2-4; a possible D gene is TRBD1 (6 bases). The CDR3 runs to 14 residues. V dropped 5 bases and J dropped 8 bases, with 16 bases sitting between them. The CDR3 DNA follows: TGTGCCAGCAGTCCCTTGACAGGTCGCGACATTCAGTACTTC. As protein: CASSPLTGRDIQYF.

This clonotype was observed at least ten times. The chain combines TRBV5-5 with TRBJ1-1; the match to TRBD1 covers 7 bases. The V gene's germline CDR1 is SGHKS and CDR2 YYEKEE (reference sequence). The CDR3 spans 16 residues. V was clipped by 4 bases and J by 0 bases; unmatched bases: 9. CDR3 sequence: CASSLRTGTMNTEAFF. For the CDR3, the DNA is TGTGCCAGCAGCCTAAGGACAGGAACCATGAACACTGAAGCTTTCTTT.

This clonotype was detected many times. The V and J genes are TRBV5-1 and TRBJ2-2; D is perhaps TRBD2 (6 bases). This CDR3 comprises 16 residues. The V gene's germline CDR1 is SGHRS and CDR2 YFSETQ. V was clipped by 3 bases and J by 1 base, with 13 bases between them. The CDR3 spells CASSSLSGLNTGELFF. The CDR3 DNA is TGCGCCAGCAGCTCCTTAAGCGGGTTGAACACCGGGGAGCTGTTTTTT.

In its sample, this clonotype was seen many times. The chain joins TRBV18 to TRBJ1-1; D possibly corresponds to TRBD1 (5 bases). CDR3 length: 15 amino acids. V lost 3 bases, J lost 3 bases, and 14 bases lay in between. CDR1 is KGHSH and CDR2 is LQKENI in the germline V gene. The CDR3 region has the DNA TGTGCCAGCTCACCCCTGGAGGTCAGGGACACTGAAGCTTTCTTT. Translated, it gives CASSPLEVRDTEAFF.

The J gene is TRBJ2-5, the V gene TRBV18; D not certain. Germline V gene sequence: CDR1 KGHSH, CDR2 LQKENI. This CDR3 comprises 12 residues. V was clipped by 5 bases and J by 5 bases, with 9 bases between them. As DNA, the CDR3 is TGTGCCAGCTCATGGACCAGGGAGACCCAGTACTTC. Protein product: CASSWTRETQYF.

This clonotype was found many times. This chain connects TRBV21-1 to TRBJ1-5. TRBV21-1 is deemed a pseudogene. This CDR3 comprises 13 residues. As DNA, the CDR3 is TGTGCCAGCAGCAAAGCCAGCAATCAGCCCCAGCATTTT. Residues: CASSKASNQPQHF.